Sequencing of this T cell receptor (beta chain) was carried out in a study of human T cells and chemical hapten exposure. Study at large: Diphenylcyclopropenone was administered weekly to the scalp of patients throughout the roughly 23-week study.

MiXCR, run by TCRdb on the RACE reads, gives a single entry per CDR3 protein. The profile shows some 100,000 distinct CDR3 sequences, roughly 9% of them singletons. This CDR3 spans 12 amino acids. V dropped 7 bases and J dropped 8 bases, with 14 bases sitting between them. Germline V gene sequence: CDR1 MDHEN, CDR2 SYDVKM. Many counts were recorded for this clonotype. Regarding time point: patch test 2, 6 weeks after DPC sensitization. Treatment of the sample: therapeutic diphenylcyclopropenone sensitization with weekly scalp DPC. The source of this sequence is a woman aged 40 to 49 with alopecia areata. Some clones in this sample may be carry-over from other donors' samples. This rearrangement joins TRBV28 to TRBJ1-2; D gene ambiguous. The source was whole blood, collected in connection with sensitization to the hapten diphenylcyclopropenone (DPC). The CDR3 bases are TGTGCCAGCATCACAACCGGGAGGGGCTACACCTTC. Protein sequence: CASITTGRGYTF.